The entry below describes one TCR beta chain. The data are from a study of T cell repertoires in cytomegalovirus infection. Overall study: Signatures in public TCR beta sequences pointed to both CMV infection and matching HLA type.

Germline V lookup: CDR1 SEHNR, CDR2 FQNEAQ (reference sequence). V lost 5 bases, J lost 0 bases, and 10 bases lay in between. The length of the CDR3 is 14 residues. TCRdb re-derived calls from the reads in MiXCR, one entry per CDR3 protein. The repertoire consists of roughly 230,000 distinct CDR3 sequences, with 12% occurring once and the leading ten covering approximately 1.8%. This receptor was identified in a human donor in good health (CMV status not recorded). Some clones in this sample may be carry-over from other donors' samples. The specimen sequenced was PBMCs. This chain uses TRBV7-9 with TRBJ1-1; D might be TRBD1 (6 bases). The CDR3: CASSARQVNTEAFF. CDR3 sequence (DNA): TGTGCCAGCAGCGCAAGACAGGTGAACACTGAAGCTTTCTTT.